This T cell receptor beta chain was sequenced for a study of blood T cells in healthy people across ages. Staff drew 9 to 10 milliliters of peripheral blood from each donor. Trimming shortened V by 5 bases and J by 5 bases, and 25 bases separated the two germline ends. Germline CDR1 MNHEY, CDR2 SMNVEV (reference sequence). The CDR3 contains 19 residues. This clonotype has just a few counts. A sample-barcoded 5' primer and a J-beta primer mix were used in a second PCR of roughly 7 to 11 cycles. TCRdb reprocessed the 5' RACE reads via MiXCR and lists one record per CDR3 protein. The sample lists about a million distinct CDR3 sequences, 35% to 40% occurring once.

This chain joins TRBV27 and TRBJ1-6, with D possibly TRBD1 on 6 matching bases. The TCR was taken from a man younger than 30 in good health. Sequencing used blood. This chain's CDR3 is CASSINRVRGITNNSPLHF. The CDR3 region has the DNA TGTGCCAGCAGTATAAACAGGGTTCGGGGGATAACTAATAATTCACCCCTCCACTTT.